This T cell receptor (beta chain) was sequenced in a study of PD-1 blockade in classical Hodgkin lymphoma. This clone was picked up one time. The patients all showed relapse after autologous stem cell transplantation, while their brentuximab vedotin exposure varied. When best responses were assessed, they were complete response, partial response or progressive disease. Sequencing used immunoSEQ multiplex PCR; TCRdb keeps in-frame clones, though not all of them. Here the sample spans 13,000 or so clones, about four fifths being singletons. The sample in question was peripheral blood mononuclear cells (PBMCs), obtained at baseline. The TCR was taken from a human donor with classical Hodgkin lymphoma.

The CDR3 reads CASSSRTGTGEKLFF. The DNA of the CDR3 is TGTGCCAGCAGCTCGCGGACAGGGACGGGTGAAAAACTGTTTTTT. The chain recombines TRBV5-4 with TRBJ1-4, with 8 bases matching TRBD1. With V trimmed by 3 bases and J by 7 bases, 8 bases remained unmatched. The CDR3 consists of 15 residues. CDR1 SGHNT and CDR2 YYREEE come from the germline V gene (reference sequence).